This TCR beta chain was retrieved from a study of cytomegalovirus exposure and HLA in healthy donors. Primers for the PCR totalled 60 Vbeta and 13 Jbeta. Profiling relied on immunoSEQ multiplex PCR, and the TCRdb table lists in-frame clones only, not all of them. The profile covers approximately 77,000 clones, with roughly 80% appearing a single time and around 4.5% taken by the ten largest. The sequenced sample consisted of PBMCs. The clonotype comes from a man aged 35 to 55 in good health and CMV-seronegative.

The CDR3 bases are TGTGCCAGCCGGCGGGGGAATGAGCAGTTCTTC. This gives the protein CASRRGNEQFF. This rearrangement joins TRBV27 to TRBJ2-1; 7 bases are shared with TRBD2. After removal of 8 bases from V and 7 bases from J, the junction contained 2 bases not matched to a gene. The CDR3 runs to 11 residues. Germline CDR1 MNHEY, CDR2 SMNVEV (reference sequence).